The T cell receptor beta chain described here comes from a study of naive and memory T cell subsets. An equimolar mix of two oligonucleotides served as the beta constant-region primer for TRBC1 and TRBC2. Four rounds of PCR amplified the ligated cDNA using nested alpha and beta constant-region primers plus SP2. A single record per CDR3 protein comes from TCRdb applying MiXCR to the UMI-ligation and nested PCR reads. The table shows tens of thousands of distinct CDR3 sequences, with roughly 18% occurring only once. Findings and limits, study-wide: Expression changes during T cell differentiation may affect RNA-based TCR counts.

Regarding this clonotype: Antigen: not known.

This CDR3 is 12 amino acids long. V was trimmed by 3 bases and J by 4 bases, leaving 8 bases between them. From germline, CDR1 is GTSNPN and CDR2 SVGIG (reference sequence). The chain employs TRBV30 and TRBJ2-3; D uncertain. The sequenced sample was effector memory CD4+ T cells from blood. Subset specified: effector memory, CD45RA- CD27-. The sequence derives from a human donor in good health. The CDR3 nucleotides are TGTGCCTGGAGGACGTCTCCAGATACGCAGTATTTT. It yields the protein CAWRTSPDTQYF.